This T cell receptor (beta chain) was sequenced for a study of blood T cell repertoires in COVID-19. Across the whole study: Nucleic acid was either cDNA or gDNA, and it came from T cells, B-cell-depleted T cells, or PBMCs.

The CDR3 spans 14 residues. The J segment lost 5 bases and the V segment lost 4 bases, leaving 5 bases of the junction unmatched. CDR1 is SNHLY, CDR2 FYNNEI, per germline. The assay was immunoSEQ multiplex PCR, and TCRdb's table has in-frame clones only and misses some. The repertoire has some 210,000 clones, 80% to 90% of them found once; the top ten carry 2.5% to 3%. The TCR originated in a man aged 50 or older with active or convalescent COVID-19. Material: peripheral blood. V is TRBV2 and J is TRBJ2-1; 7 nucleotides line up with TRBD1. CDR3 DNA sequence: TGTGCCAGCAGTGCCGACAGGGTAAACAATGAGCAGTTCTTC. It is translated as CASSADRVNNEQFF.